This T cell receptor beta chain was captured by sequencing in a study of blood T cells in healthy people across ages. Study-level results: In older individuals, TCR beta diversity per million T cells was lower, falling roughly linearly with age. The unknown donor CMV status may have confounded expanded clonotype changes. PBMC samples, being unsorted, prevented any conclusive comparison of naive and antigen-experienced cells.

A second roughly 6 to 11 cycle PCR used barcoded and J-beta primers. TCRdb fed the 5' RACE reads into MiXCR, producing one record per CDR3 protein. The sample carries some 860,000 distinct CDR3 sequences, approximately 60% recorded once. Trimming left V 3 bases short and J 2 bases short, with 11 bases between. The CDR3 has 14 residues. Germline V gene lookup returns CDR1 DFQATT and CDR2 SNEGSKA (reference sequence). As for this clonotype: Its antigen is currently unknown.

The source material was blood. The source is a man aged 40-49 years in good health. This chain connects TRBV20-1 to TRBJ2-1; D ambiguous. This CDR3 reads CSASLPGAYNEQFF. The DNA for the CDR3 is TGCAGTGCTAGTTTACCAGGCGCCTACAATGAGCAGTTCTTC.